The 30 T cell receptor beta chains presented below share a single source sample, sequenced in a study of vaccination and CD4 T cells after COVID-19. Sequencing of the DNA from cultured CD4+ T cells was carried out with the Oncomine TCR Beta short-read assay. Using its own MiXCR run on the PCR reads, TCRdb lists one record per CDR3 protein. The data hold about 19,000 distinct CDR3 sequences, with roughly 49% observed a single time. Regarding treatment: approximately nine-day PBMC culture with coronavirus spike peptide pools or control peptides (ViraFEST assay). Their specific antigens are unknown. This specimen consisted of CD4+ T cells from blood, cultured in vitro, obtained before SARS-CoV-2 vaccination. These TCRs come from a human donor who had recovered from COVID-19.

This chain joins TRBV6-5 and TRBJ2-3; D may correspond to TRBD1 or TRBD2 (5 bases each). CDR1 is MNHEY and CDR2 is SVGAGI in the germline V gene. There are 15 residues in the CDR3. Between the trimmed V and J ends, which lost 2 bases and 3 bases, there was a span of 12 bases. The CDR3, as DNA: TGTGCCAGCAGTTACCGGGGCCCCCGAACAGATACGCAGTATTTT. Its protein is CASSYRGPRTDTQYF.

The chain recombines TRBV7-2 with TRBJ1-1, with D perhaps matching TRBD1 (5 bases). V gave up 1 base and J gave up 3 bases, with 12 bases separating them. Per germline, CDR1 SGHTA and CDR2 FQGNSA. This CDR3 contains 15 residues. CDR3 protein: CASSLEGAPDTEAFF. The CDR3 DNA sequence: TGTGCCAGCAGCTTAGAAGGGGCGCCGGACACTGAAGCTTTCTTT.

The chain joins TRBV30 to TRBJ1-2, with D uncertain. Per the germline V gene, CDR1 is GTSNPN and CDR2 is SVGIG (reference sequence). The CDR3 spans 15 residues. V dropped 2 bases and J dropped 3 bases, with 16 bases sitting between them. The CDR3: CAWSRGPIPDYGYTF. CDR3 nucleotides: TGTGCCTGGAGTAGAGGACCGATTCCTGACTATGGCTACACCTTC.

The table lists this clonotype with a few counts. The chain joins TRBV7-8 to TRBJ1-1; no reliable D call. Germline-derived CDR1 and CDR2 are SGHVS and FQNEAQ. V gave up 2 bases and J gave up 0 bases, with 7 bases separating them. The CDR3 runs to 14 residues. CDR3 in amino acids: CASSLIGMNTEAFF. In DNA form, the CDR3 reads TGTGCCAGCAGCTTAATCGGGATGAACACTGAAGCTTTCTTT.

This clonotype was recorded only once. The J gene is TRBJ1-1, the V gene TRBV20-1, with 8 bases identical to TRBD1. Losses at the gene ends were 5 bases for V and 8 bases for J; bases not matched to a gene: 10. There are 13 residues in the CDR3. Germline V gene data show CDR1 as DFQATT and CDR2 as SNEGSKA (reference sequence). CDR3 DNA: TGCAGTGCTGCGCCCACAGGGGGGGCGGAAGCTTTCTTT. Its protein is CSAAPTGGAEAFF.

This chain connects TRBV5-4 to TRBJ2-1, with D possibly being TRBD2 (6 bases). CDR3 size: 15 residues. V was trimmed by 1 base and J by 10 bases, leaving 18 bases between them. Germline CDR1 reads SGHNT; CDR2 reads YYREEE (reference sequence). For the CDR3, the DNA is TGTGCCAGCAGCTTGTACCAGTCGGGAGATGGGGAGCAGTTCTTC. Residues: CASSLYQSGDGEQFF.

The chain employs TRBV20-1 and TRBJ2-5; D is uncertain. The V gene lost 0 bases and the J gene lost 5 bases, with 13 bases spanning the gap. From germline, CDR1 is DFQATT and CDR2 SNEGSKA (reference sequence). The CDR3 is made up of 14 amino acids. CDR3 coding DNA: TGCAGTGCTAGAGATCTTGCCAGTTGGGAGACCCAGTACTTC. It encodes CSARDLASWETQYF.

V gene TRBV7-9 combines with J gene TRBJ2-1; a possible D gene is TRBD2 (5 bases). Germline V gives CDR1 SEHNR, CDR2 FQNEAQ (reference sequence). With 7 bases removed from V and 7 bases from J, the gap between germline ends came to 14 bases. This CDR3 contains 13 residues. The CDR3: CASTPDFPNEQFF. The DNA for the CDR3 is TGTGCCAGCACGCCGGACTTCCCTAATGAGCAGTTCTTC.

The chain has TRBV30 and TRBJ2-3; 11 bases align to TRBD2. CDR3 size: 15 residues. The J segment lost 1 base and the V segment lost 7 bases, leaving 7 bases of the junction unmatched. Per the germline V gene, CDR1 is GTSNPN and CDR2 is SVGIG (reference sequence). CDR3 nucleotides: TGTGCCTCCCATACGACTAGCGGGGGCACAGATACGCAGTATTTT. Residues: CASHTTSGGTDTQYF.

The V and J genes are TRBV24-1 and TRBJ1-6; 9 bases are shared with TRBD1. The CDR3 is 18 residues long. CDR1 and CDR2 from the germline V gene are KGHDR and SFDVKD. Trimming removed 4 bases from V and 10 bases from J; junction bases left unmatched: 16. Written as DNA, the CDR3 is TGTGCCACCAGTGACCTATATAGCCGGGACAGGGATGGGTCACCCCTCCACTTT. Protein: CATSDLYSRDRDGSPLHF.

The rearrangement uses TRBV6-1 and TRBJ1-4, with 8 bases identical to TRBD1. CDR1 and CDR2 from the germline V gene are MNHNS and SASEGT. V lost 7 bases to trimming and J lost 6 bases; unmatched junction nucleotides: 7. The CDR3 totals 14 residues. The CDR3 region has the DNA TGTGCCAGCACCGAGACAGGGGAGTATGAAAAACTGTTTTTT. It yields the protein CASTETGEYEKLFF.

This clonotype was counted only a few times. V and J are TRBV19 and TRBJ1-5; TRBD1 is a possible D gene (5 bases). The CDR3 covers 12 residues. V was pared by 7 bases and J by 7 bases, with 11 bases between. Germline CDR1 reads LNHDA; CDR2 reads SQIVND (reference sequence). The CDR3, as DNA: TGTGCCAGTAAACAAGGGGACCAGCCCCAGCATTTT. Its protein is CASKQGDQPQHF.

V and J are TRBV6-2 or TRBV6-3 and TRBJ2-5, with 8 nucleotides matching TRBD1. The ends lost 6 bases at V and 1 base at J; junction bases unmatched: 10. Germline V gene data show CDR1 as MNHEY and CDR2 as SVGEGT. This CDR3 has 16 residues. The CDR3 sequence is CASRQQGARLQETQYF. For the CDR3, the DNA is TGTGCCAGCAGGCAGCAGGGGGCCAGACTCCAAGAGACCCAGTACTTC.

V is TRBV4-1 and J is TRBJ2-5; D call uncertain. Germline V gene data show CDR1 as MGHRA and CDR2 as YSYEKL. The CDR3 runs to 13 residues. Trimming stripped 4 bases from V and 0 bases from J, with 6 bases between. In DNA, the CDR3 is TGCGCCAGCAGCCTAAGGTACCAAGAGACCCAGTACTTC. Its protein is CASSLRYQETQYF.

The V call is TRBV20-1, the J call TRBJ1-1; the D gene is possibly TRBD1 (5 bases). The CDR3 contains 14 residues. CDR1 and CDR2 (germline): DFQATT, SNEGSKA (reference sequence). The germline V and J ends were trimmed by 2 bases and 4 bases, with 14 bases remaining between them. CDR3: CSARFPGGSTEAFF. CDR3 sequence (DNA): TGCAGTGCTAGATTTCCCGGGGGTTCCACTGAAGCTTTCTTT.

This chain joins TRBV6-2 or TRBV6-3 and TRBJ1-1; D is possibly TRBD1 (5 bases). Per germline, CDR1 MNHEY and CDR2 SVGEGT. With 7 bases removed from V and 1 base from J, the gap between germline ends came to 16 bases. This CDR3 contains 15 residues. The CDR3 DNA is TGTGCCAGCACCCCCCTGGGACCCCGGAACACTGAAGCTTTCTTT. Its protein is CASTPLGPRNTEAFF.

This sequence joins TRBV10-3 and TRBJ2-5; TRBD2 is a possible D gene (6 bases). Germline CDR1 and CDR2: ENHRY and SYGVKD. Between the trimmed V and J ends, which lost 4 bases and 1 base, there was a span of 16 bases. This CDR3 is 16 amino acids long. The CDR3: CAISAEVLGGQETQYF. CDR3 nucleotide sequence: TGTGCCATCAGTGCGGAGGTTTTGGGGGGCCAAGAGACCCAGTACTTC.

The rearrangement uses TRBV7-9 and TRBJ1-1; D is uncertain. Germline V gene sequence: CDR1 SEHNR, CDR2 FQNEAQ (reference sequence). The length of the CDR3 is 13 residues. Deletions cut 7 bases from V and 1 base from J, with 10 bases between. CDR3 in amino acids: CASNSARNTEAFF. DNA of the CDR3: TGTGCCAGCAACTCGGCCAGGAACACTGAAGCTTTCTTT.

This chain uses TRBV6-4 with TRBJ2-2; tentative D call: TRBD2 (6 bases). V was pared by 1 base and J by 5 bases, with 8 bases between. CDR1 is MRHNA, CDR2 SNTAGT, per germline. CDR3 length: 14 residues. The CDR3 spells CASSDLAGTGELFF. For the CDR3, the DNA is TGTGCCAGCAGTGACTTGGCGGGGACCGGGGAGCTGTTTTTT.

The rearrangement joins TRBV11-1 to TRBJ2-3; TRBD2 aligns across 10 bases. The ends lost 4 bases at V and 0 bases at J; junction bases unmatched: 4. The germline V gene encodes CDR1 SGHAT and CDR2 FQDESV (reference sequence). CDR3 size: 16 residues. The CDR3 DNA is TGTGCCAGCAGCTCGAGGACTAGCGGTAGCACAGATACGCAGTATTTT. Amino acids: CASSSRTSGSTDTQYF.

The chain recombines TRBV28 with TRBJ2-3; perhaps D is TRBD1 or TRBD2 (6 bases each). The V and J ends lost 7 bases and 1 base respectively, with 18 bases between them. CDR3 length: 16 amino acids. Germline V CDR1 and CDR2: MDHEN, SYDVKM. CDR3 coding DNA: TGTGCCAGCAACGGGGGCGCAATTTTGGGCACAGATACGCAGTATTTT. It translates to CASNGGAILGTDTQYF.

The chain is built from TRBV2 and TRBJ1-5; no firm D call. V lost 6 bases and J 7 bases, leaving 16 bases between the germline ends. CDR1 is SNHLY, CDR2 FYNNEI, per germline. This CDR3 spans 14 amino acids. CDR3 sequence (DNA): TGTGCCAGCAGATTAACCCAAGGCGGACAGCCCCAGCATTTT. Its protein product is CASRLTQGGQPQHF.

The CDR3 DNA reads TGTGCCAGCAGCTTGAGGGGGGTCCAAGAGACCCAGTACTTC. Translated: CASSLRGVQETQYF. The V call is TRBV7-2, the J call TRBJ2-5; D may be TRBD1 or TRBD2 (6 bases each). V gave up 3 bases and J gave up 1 base, with 9 bases separating them. CDR1 and CDR2 (germline): SGHTA, FQGNSA. This CDR3 spans 14 amino acids.

CDR3 loop: CATSGDRVSTEAFF. The DNA for the CDR3 is TGTGCCACCAGCGGCGACAGGGTTAGCACTGAAGCTTTCTTT. The chain recombines TRBV15 with TRBJ1-1, with TRBD1 matching over 7 bases. J was trimmed by 4 bases and V by 5 bases; bases with no gene match: 7. CDR3 length equals 14 residues. From germline, CDR1 is LNHNV and CDR2 YYDKDF (reference sequence).

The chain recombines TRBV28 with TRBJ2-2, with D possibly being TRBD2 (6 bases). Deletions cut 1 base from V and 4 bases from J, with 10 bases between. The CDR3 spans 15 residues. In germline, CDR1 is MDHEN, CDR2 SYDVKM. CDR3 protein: CASSLYGGFTGELFF. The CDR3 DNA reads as TGTGCCAGCAGTTTATATGGGGGGTTCACCGGGGAGCTGTTTTTT.

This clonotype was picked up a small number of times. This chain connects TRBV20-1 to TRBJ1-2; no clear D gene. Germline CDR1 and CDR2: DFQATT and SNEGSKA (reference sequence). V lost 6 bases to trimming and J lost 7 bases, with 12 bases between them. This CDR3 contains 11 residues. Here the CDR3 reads CSATAAGGYTF. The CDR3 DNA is TGCAGTGCCACCGCAGCGGGTGGCTACACCTTC.

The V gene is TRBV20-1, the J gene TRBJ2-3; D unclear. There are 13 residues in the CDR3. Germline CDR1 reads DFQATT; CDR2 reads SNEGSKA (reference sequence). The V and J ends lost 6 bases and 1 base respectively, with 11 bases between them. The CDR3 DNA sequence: TGCAGTGCCAGGTCTCGCGGCACAGATACGCAGTATTTT. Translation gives CSARSRGTDTQYF.

The DNA for the CDR3 is TGCAGTGCCGAACGCGGGTTTGACACTGAAGCTTTCTTT. Translation: CSAERGFDTEAFF. The rearrangement links TRBV20-1 to TRBJ1-1, with D uncertain. Germline values: CDR1 DFQATT, CDR2 SNEGSKA (reference sequence). The CDR3 covers 13 residues. With 6 bases removed from V and 3 bases from J, the gap between germline ends came to 14 bases.

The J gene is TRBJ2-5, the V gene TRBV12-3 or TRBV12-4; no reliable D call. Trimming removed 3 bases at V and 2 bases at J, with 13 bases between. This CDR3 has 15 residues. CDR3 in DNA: TGTGCCAGCAGTTTTTCCAGAGGCGGTCAAGAGACCCAGTACTTC. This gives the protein CASSFSRGGQETQYF.

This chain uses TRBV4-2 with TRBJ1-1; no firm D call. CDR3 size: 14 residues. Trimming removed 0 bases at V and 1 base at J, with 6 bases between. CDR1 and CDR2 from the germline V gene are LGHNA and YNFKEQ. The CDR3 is CASSQDRSNTEAFF. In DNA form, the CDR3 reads TGTGCCAGCAGCCAAGATCGCTCGAACACTGAAGCTTTCTTT.